The present T cell receptor (beta chain) was sequenced within a study of CD4 T cells in relation to SARS-CoV-2 and coronaviruses. On the study more broadly: Crossreactive spike epitopes shared across donors were mapped to their HLA restriction. Study-wide results and caveats: According to naive versus memory sequencing, detected responses are memory recall, not newly primed.

Deep TCR-beta sequencing used DNA from uncultured naive and memory CD4+ T cells. Profiled with immunoSEQ multiplex PCR; TCRdb holds only in-frame clones, not every one. The data show around 12,000 clones, with about 90% seen just once and 2% to 2.5% held by the top ten. V was cut by 1 base and J by 3 bases, with 10 bases left in between. CDR1 and CDR2 from the germline V gene are SGDLS and YYNGEE. The CDR3 covers 14 residues. About this clone: Antigen specificity is unknown.

Input material: naive CD4+ T cells from PBMCs. Subset meaning: naive CD4+ T cells isolated by negative enrichment. The receptor comes from an adult with COVID-19. The J gene is TRBJ1-1, the V gene TRBV9, with D possibly TRBD1 on 6 matching bases. The CDR3 coding sequence is TGTGCCAGCAGCGTATTGAGGGGGGACACTGAAGCTTTCTTT. It codes for CASSVLRGDTEAFF.